The sequence of this T cell receptor beta chain was determined in a study of beta chain features in type 1 diabetes. Naive, central memory, regulatory and stem cell-like memory cells within the CD4+ compartment were sorted using CD45RO/CCR7/CD25/CD127/CD95/CD27. cDNA synthesis used the whole RNA isolate, giving expressed TCRB sequences. Using immunoSEQ multiplex PCR, the repertoire was profiled, and TCRdb retains in-frame clones only, with some absent. The table lists around 250,000 clones, about 15% of them singletons. V shed 8 bases and J shed 9 bases, with 20 bases lying between them. Germline lookup yields CDR1 SEHNR and CDR2 FQNEAQ (reference sequence). The CDR3 extends over 14 amino acids. This clone was seen a handful of times. The antigen remains unidentified. Study-wide points: When Type 1 diabetes patients were examined, their TCRB CDR3s proved moderately but significantly shorter in all four CD4+ subsets.

Sequencing was performed on naive CD4+ T cells from blood. The sequence derives from a man under 40 with type 1 diabetes. J is TRBJ2-1 and V is TRBV7-9; a possible D gene is TRBD2 (7 bases). The CDR3 sequence is CASGSGGGAGEQFF. DNA for the CDR3: TGTGCCAGCGGGTCTGGGGGGGGCGCTGGTGAGCAGTTCTTC.